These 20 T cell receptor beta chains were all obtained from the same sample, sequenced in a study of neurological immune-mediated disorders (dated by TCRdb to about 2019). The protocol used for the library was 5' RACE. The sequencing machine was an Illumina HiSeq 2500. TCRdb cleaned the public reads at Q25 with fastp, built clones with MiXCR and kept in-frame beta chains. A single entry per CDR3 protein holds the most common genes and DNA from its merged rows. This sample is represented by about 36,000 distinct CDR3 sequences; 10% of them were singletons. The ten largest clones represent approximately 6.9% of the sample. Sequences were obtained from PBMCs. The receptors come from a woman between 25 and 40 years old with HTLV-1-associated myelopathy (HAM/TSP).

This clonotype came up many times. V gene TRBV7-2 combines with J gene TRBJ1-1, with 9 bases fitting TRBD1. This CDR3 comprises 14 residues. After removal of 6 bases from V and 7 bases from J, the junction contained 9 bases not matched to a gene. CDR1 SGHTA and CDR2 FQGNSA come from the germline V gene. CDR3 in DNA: TGTGCCAGCAGGCAAACCGGGACAGGGAGTGAAGCTTTCTTT. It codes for CASRQTGTGSEAFF. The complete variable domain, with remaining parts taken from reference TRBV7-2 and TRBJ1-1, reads GAGVSQSPSNKVTEKGKDVELRCDPISGHTALYWYRQSLGQGLEFLIYFQGNSAPDKSGLPSDRFSAERTGGSVSTLTIQRTQQEDSAVYLCASRQTGTGSEAFFGQGTRLTVV.

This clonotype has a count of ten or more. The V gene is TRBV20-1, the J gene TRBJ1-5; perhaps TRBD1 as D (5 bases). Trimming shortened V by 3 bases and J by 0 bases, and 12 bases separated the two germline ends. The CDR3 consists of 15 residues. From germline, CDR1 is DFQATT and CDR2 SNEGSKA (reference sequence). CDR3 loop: CSASREGDSNQPQHF. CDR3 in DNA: TGCAGTGCTAGCAGGGAAGGAGATAGCAATCAGCCCCAGCATTTT.

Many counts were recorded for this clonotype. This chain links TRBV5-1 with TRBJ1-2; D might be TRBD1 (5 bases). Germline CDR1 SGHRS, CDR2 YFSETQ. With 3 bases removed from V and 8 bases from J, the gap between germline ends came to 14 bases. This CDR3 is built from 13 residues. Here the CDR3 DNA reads TGCGCCAGCAGCTACCCAGGGATACCCGGCTACACCTTC. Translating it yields CASSYPGIPGYTF.

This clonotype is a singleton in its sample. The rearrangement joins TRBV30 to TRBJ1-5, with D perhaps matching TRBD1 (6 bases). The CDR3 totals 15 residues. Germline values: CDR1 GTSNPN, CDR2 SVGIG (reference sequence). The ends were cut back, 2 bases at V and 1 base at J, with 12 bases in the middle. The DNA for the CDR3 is TGTGCCTGGAGTATAGGGGGTGCGAGCAATCAGCCCCAGCATTTT. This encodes CAWSIGGASNQPQHF.

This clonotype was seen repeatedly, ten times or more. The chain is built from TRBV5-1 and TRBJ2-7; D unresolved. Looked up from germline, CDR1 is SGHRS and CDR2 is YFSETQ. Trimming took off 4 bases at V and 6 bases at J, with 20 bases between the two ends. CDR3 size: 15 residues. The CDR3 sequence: CASSPSVETTGEQYF. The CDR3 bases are TGCGCCAGCAGCCCCTCGGTGGAGACGACCGGCGAGCAGTACTTC.

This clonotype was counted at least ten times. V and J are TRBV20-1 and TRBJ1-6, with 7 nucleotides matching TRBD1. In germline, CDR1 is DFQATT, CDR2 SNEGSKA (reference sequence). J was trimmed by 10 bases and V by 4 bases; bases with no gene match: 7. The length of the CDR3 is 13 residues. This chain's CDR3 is CSATPGGLSPLHF. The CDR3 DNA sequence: TGCAGTGCTACCCCAGGGGGGCTATCACCCCTCCACTTT.

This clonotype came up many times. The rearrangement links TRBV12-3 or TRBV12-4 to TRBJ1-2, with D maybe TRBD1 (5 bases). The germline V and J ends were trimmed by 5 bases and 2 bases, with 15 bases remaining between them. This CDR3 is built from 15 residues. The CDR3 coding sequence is TGTGCCAGCAGTAACGGGGGGGTACGGAACTATGGCTACACCTTC. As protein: CASSNGGVRNYGYTF.

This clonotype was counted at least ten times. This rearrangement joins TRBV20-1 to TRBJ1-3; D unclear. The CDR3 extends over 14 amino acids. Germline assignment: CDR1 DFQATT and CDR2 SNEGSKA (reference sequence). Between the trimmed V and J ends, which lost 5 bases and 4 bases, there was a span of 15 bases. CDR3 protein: CSAGVLSSGNTIYF. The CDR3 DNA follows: TGCAGTGCTGGGGTTTTGAGTTCGGGAAACACCATATATTTT.

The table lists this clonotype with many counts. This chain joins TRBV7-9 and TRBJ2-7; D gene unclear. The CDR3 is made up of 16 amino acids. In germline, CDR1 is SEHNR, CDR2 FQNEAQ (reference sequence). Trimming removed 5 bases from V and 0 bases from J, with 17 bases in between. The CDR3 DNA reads TGTGCCAGCAGCCCCGAGGTTCGTCGGAGCTCCTACGAGCAGTACTTC. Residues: CASSPEVRRSSYEQYF.

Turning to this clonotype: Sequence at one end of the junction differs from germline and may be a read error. The CDR3 nucleotides read TGTGCCAGCAGCTCCCTCCAGGGGGCAGGCGGGGAGATGTTTTTT. This encodes CASSSLQGAGGEMFF. The V and J genes are TRBV6-6 and TRBJ2-2; 8 nucleotides align to TRBD1. The germline CDR1 and CDR2 sequences are MNHNY and SVGAGI (reference sequence). This CDR3 has 15 amino acids.

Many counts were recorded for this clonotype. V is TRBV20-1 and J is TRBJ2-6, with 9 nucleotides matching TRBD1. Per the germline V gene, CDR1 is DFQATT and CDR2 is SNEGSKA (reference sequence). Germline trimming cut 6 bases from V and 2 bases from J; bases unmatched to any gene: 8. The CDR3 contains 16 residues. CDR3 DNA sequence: TGCAGTGCGGTTGGGACAGGGTTCCCTGGGGCCAACGTCCTGACTTTC. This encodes CSAVGTGFPGANVLTF.

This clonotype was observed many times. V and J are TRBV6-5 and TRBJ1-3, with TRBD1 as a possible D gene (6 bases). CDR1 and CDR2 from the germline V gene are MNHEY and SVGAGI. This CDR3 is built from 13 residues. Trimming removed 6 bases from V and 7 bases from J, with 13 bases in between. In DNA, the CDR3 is TGTGCCAGCAGAGCAGGGGAGTCTAACACCATATATTTT. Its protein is CASRAGESNTIYF.

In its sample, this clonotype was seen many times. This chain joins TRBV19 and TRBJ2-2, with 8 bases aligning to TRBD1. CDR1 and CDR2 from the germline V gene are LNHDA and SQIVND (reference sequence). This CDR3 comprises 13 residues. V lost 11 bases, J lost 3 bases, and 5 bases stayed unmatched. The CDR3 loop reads CAGRDRYTGELFF. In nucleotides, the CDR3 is TGTGCCGGGCGGGACAGGTACACCGGGGAGCTGTTTTTT.

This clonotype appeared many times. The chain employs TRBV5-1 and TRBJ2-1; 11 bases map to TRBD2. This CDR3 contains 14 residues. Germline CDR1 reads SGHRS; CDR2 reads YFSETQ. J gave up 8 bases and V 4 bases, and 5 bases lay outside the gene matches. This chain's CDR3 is CASSLSGGADEQFF. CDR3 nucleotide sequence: TGCGCCAGCAGCCTTAGCGGGGGGGCCGATGAGCAGTTCTTC.

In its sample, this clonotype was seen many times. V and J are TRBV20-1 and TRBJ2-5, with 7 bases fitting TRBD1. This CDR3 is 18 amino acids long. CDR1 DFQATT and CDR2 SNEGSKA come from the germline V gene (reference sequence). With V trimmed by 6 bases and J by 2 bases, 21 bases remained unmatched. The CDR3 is CSAEQGQDSRYLQETQYF. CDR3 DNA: TGCAGTGCGGAACAAGGACAGGATAGTCGATATTTACAAGAGACCCAGTACTTC.

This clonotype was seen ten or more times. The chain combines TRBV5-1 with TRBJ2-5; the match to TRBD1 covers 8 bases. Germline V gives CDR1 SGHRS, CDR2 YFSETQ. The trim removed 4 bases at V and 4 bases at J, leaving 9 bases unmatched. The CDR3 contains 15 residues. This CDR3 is CASSHRDRGRETQYF. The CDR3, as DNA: TGCGCCAGCAGCCACCGTGACAGGGGACGAGAGACCCAGTACTTC. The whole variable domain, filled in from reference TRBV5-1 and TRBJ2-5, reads KAGVTQTPRYLIKTRGQQVTLSCSPISGHRSVSWYQQTPGQGLQFLFEYFSETQRNKGNFPGRFSGRQFSNSRSEMNVSTLELGDSALYLCASSHRDRGRETQYFGPGTRLLVL.

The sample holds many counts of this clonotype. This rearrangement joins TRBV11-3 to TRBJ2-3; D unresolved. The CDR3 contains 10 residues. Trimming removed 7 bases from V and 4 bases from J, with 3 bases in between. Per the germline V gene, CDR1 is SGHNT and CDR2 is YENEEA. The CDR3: CASTADTQYF. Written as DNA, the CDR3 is TGTGCCAGCACGGCAGATACGCAGTATTTT.

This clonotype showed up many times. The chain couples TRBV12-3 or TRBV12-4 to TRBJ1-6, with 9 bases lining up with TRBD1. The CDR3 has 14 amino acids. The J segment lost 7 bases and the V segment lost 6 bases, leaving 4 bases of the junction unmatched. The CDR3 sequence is CASSPGTGNSPLHF. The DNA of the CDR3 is TGTGCCAGCAGCCCAGGGACAGGGAATTCACCCCTCCACTTT.

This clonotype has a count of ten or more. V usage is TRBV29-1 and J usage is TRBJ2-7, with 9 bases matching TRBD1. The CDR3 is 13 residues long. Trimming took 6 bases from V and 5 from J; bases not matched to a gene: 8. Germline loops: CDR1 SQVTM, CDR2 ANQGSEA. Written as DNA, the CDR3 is TGCAGCGTCCGGGACAGGGTCCACCACGAGCAGTACTTC. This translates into CSVRDRVHHEQYF.

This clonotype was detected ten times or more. CDR3 DNA: TGCAGTGCTCGGGACAAAGACACTGAAGCTTTCTTT. Its protein is CSARDKDTEAFF. V usage is TRBV20-1 and J usage is TRBJ1-1; a weak D match, TRBD1 (6 bases). Per the germline V gene, CDR1 is DFQATT and CDR2 is SNEGSKA (reference sequence). CDR3 length: 12 amino acids. Trimming removed 5 bases at V and 3 bases at J, with 10 bases between.